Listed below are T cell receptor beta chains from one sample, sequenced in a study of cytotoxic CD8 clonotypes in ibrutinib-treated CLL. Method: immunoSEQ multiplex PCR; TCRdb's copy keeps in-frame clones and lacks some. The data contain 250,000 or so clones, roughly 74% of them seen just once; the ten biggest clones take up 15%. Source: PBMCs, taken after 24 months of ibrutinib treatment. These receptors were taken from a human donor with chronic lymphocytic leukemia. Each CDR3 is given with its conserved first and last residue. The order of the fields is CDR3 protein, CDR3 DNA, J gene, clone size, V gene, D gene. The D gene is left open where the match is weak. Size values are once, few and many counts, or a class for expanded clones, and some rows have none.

cdr3_aa: CASRPYRGDYGYTF
cdr3_nt: TGTGCCAGCAGGCCCTACAGGGGCGACTATGGCTACACCTTC
j_call: TRBJ1-2
clone_size: NA
v_call: TRBV6-6
d_call: TRBD1

cdr3_aa: CASSWTGNTEAFF
cdr3_nt: TGTGCCAGCAGTTGGACGGGGAACACTGAAGCTTTCTTT
j_call: TRBJ1-1
clone_size: NA
v_call: TRBV6-6
d_call: NA

cdr3_aa: CASSLAGMYNEQFF
cdr3_nt: TGTGCCAGCAGCTTAGCCGGGATGTACAATGAGCAGTTCTTC
j_call: TRBJ2-1
clone_size: NA
v_call: TRBV7-9
d_call: NA

cdr3_aa: CASSLVPGVSGANVLTF
cdr3_nt: TGTGCCAGCAGCTTAGTACCAGGTGTTAGTGGGGCCAACGTCCTGACTTTC
j_call: TRBJ2-6
clone_size: NA
v_call: TRBV7-2
d_call: NA

cdr3_aa: CASSRDRPNYGYTF
cdr3_nt: TGTGCCAGCAGTCGGGACAGGCCGAACTATGGCTACACCTTC
j_call: TRBJ1-2
clone_size: few
v_call: TRBV6-5
d_call: TRBD1

cdr3_aa: CASGGEMNTEAFF
cdr3_nt: TGCGCCAGCGGAGGGGAGATGAACACTGAAGCTTTCTTT
j_call: TRBJ1-1
clone_size: NA
v_call: TRBV5-1
d_call: NA

cdr3_aa: CASRLRDPGEQYF
cdr3_nt: TGTGCCAGCAGACTCAGGGACCCGGGCGAGCAGTACTTC
j_call: TRBJ2-7
clone_size: NA
v_call: TRBV6-5
d_call: NA

cdr3_aa: CASSRVRENTEAFF
cdr3_nt: TGTGCCAGCTCACGCGTGAGGGAGAACACTGAAGCTTTCTTT
j_call: TRBJ1-1
clone_size: NA
v_call: TRBV18
d_call: NA

cdr3_aa: CASSKEQGAIYEQYF
cdr3_nt: TGTGCCAGCAGTAAGGAGCAGGGGGCGATCTACGAGCAGTACTTC
j_call: TRBJ2-7
clone_size: once
v_call: TRBV6-6
d_call: TRBD1

cdr3_aa: CASSLSLTDTQYF
cdr3_nt: TGTGCCAGCAGTCTATCTCTTACAGATACGCAGTATTTT
j_call: TRBJ2-3
clone_size: NA
v_call: TRBV2
d_call: NA

cdr3_aa: CASSAGTSGRADTQYF
cdr3_nt: TGTGCCAGCAGCGCCGGGACTAGCGGGAGGGCAGATACGCAGTATTTT
j_call: TRBJ2-3
clone_size: NA
v_call: TRBV9
d_call: TRBD2

cdr3_aa: CSVREGRETQYF
cdr3_nt: TGCAGCGTTCGGGAGGGTAGAGAGACCCAGTACTTC
j_call: TRBJ2-5
clone_size: few
v_call: TRBV29-1
d_call: TRBD2

cdr3_aa: CASTSTSTNEKLFF
cdr3_nt: TGTGCCAGTACCAGCACCTCAACTAATGAAAAACTGTTTTTT
j_call: TRBJ1-4
clone_size: NA
v_call: TRBV19
d_call: NA

cdr3_aa: CAWNRQANTGELFF
cdr3_nt: TGTGCCTGGAATAGGCAAGCGAACACCGGGGAGCTGTTTTTT
j_call: TRBJ2-2
clone_size: NA
v_call: TRBV30
d_call: NA

cdr3_aa: CASSKGASRSEQYF
cdr3_nt: TGTGCCAGCAGCAAGGGGGCATCGAGGAGCGAGCAGTACTTC
j_call: TRBJ2-7
clone_size: NA
v_call: TRBV7-3
d_call: TRBD1

cdr3_aa: CASSSGWDRDYGYTF
cdr3_nt: TGTGCCAGCAGCTCCGGATGGGACAGGGACTATGGCTACACCTTC
j_call: TRBJ1-2
clone_size: few
v_call: TRBV11-1
d_call: TRBD1

cdr3_aa: CASSPGLLDEQYF
cdr3_nt: TGTGCCAGCAGTCCGGGCCTGCTGGACGAGCAGTACTTC
j_call: TRBJ2-7
clone_size: NA
v_call: TRBV6-5
d_call: NA

cdr3_aa: CASSSGQGLRETQYF
cdr3_nt: TGTGCCAGCAGCTCTGGACAGGGGTTGCGAGAGACCCAGTACTTC
j_call: TRBJ2-5
clone_size: NA
v_call: TRBV5-4
d_call: TRBD1

cdr3_aa: CASSRVRNTESEQYF
cdr3_nt: TGCGCCAGCAGCCGTGTGCGGAACACCGAAAGCGAGCAGTACTTC
j_call: TRBJ2-7
clone_size: NA
v_call: TRBV5-1
d_call: NA

cdr3_aa: CASSYRDTDTQYF
cdr3_nt: TGTGCCAGCAGCTATAGGGACACAGATACGCAGTATTTT
j_call: TRBJ2-3
clone_size: NA
v_call: TRBV11-3
d_call: NA

cdr3_aa: CASSLSDRSSGNTIYF
cdr3_nt: TGTGCCAGCAGCTTAAGTGACAGGTCCTCTGGAAACACCATATATTTT
j_call: TRBJ1-3
clone_size: NA
v_call: TRBV11-2
d_call: NA

cdr3_aa: CASSEGVGNEQYF
cdr3_nt: TGTGCCAGCAGTGAAGGGGTGGGTAACGAGCAGTACTTC
j_call: TRBJ2-7
clone_size: NA
v_call: TRBV2
d_call: NA

cdr3_aa: CASSSTDRGKGQPQHF
cdr3_nt: TGTGCCAGCAGCTCCACCGACAGGGGAAAAGGTCAGCCCCAGCATTTT
j_call: TRBJ1-5
clone_size: NA
v_call: TRBV7-9
d_call: TRBD1

cdr3_aa: CASSIQGLEAFF
cdr3_nt: TGTGCCAGCAGCATACAGGGACTTGAAGCTTTCTTT
j_call: TRBJ1-1
clone_size: NA
v_call: TRBV7-2
d_call: NA

cdr3_aa: CASRTGTGANVLTF
cdr3_nt: TGTGCCAGCAGGACGGGAACTGGGGCCAACGTCCTGACTTTC
j_call: TRBJ2-6
clone_size: few
v_call: TRBV28
d_call: NA

cdr3_aa: CASSYSRTGADEQYF
cdr3_nt: TGTGCCAGCAGTTACTCACGAACAGGGGCCGACGAGCAGTACTTC
j_call: TRBJ2-7
clone_size: NA
v_call: TRBV6-6
d_call: TRBD1